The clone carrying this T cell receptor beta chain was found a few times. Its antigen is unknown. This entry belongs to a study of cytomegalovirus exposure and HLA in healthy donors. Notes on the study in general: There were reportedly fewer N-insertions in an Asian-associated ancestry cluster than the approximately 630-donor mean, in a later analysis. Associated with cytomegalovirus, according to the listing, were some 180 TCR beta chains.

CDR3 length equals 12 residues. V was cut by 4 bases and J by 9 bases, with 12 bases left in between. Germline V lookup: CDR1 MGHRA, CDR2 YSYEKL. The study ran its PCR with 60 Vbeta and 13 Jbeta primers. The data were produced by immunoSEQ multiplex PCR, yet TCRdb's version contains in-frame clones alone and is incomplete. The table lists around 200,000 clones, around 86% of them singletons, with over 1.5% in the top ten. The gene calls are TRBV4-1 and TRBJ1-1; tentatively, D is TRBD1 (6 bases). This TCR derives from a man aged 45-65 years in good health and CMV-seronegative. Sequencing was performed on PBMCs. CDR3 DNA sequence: TGCGCCAGCAGCCCTGGTCAGGGGAAAGCTTTCTTT. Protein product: CASSPGQGKAFF.